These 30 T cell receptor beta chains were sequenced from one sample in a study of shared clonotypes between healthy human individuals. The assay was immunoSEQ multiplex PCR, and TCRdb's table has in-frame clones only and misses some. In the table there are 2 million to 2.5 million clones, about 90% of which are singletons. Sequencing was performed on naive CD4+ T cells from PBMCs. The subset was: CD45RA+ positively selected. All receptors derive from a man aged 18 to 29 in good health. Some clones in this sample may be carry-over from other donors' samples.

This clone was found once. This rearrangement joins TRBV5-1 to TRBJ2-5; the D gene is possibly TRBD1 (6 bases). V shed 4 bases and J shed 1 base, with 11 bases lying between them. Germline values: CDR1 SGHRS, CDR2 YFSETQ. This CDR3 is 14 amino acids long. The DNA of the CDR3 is TGCGCCAGCAGCACCACAGGGATCCAAGAGACCCAGTACTTC. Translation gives CASSTTGIQETQYF.

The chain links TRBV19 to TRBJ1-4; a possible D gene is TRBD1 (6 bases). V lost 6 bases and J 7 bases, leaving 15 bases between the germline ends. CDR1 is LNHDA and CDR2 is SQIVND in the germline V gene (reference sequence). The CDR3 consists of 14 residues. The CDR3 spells CASRRHRDSEKLFF. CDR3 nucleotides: TGTGCCAGTAGGCGGCACAGGGATTCTGAAAAACTGTTTTTT.

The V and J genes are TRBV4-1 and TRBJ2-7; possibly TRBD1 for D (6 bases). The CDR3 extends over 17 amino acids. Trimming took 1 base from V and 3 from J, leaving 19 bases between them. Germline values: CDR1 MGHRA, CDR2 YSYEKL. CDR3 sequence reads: CASSQGRSPGHNYEQYF. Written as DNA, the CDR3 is TGCGCCAGCAGCCAAGGAAGAAGTCCGGGACATAACTACGAGCAGTACTTC.

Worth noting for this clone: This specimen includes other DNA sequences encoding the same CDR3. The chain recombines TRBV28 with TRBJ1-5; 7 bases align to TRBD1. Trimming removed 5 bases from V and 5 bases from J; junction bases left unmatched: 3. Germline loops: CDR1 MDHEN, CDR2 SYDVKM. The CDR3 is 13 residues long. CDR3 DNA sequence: TGTGCCAGCAGTCCAGGGGGGGATCAGCCCCAGCATTTT. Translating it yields CASSPGGDQPQHF.

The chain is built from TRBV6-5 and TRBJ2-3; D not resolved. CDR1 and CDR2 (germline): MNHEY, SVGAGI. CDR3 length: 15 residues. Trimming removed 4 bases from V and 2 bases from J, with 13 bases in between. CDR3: CASSLGSADTDTQYF. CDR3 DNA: TGTGCCAGCAGTTTGGGGTCGGCCGACACAGATACGCAGTATTTT.

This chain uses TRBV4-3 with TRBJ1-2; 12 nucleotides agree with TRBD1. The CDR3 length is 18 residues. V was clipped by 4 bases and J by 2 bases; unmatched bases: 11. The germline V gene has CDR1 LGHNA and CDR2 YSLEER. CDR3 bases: TGCGCCAGCAGCCGCATCGGGACAGGGGGCGCAGGGAACTATGGCTACACCTTC. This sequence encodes CASSRIGTGGAGNYGYTF.

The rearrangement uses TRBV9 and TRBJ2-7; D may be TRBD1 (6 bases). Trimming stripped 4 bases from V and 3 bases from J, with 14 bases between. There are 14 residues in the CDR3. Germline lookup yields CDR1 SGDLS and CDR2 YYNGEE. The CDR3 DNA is TGTGCCAGCAGCCAACAGGGTAATCACTACGAGCAGTACTTC. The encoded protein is CASSQQGNHYEQYF.

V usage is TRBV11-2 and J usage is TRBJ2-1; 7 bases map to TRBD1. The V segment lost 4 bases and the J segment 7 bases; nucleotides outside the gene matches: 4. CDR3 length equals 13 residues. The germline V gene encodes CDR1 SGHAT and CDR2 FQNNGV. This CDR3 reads CASSWTGINEQFF. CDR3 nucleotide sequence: TGTGCCAGCAGCTGGACAGGTATTAATGAGCAGTTCTTC.

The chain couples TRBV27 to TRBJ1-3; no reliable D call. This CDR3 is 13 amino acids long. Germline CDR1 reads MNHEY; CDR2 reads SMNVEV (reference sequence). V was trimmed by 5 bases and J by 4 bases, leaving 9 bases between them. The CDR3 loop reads CASSPTQGNTIYF. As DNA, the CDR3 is TGTGCCAGCAGTCCCACCCAAGGAAACACCATATATTTT.

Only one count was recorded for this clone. CDR3 in DNA: TGTGCCAGTAGTATTCGTGCAGGCTACGAGCAGTACTTC. Translation gives CASSIRAGYEQYF. The chain uses TRBV19 and TRBJ2-7; D unresolved. The CDR3 is made up of 13 amino acids. Germline assignment: CDR1 LNHDA and CDR2 SQIVND (reference sequence). V was pared by 3 bases and J by 3 bases, with 9 bases between.

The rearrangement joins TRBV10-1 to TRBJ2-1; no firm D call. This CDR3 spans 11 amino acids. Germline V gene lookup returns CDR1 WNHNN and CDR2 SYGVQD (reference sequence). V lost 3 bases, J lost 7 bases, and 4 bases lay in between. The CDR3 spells CASSEGNEQFF. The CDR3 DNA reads TGCGCCAGCAGTGAAGGGAATGAGCAGTTCTTC.

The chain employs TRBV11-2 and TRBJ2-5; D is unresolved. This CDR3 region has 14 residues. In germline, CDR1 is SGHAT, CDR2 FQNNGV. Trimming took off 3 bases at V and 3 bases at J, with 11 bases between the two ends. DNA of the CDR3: TGTGCCAGCAGCTTGGGCCCTAGGGAAGAGACCCAGTACTTC. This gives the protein CASSLGPREETQYF.

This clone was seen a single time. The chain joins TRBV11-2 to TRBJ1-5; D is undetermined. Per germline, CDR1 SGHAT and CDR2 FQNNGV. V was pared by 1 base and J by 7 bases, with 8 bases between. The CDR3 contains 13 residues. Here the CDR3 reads CASSLVVGQPQHF. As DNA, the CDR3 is TGTGCCAGCAGCTTAGTGGTGGGCCAGCCCCAGCATTTT.

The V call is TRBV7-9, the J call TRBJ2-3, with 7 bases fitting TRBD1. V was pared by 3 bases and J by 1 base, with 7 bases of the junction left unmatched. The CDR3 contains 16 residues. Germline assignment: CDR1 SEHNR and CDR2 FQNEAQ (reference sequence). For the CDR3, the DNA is TGTGCCAGCAGCTTCGGACAGGCCCAAGGCACAGATACGCAGTATTTT. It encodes CASSFGQAQGTDTQYF.

CDR3 nucleotide sequence: TGCGCCAGCAGCCACGGACGGGCCAACAGTTACGAGCAGTACTTC. Translated: CASSHGRANSYEQYF. The rearrangement joins TRBV4-1 to TRBJ2-7, with D unresolved. Germline V gene sequence: CDR1 MGHRA, CDR2 YSYEKL. The ends were cut back, 3 bases at V and 4 bases at J, with 16 bases in the middle. The CDR3 extends over 15 amino acids.

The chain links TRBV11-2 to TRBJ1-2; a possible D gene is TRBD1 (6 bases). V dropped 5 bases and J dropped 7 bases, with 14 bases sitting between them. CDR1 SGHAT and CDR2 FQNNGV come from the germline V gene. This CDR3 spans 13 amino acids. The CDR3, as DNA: TGTGCCAGCAGCCCAAGGGGGGTTGGTGGCTACACCTTC. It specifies CASSPRGVGGYTF.

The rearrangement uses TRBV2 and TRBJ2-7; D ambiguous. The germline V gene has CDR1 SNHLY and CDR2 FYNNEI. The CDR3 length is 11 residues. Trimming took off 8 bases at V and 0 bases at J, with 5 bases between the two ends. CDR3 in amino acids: CASGYSYEQYF. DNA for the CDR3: TGTGCCAGCGGCTACTCCTACGAGCAGTACTTC. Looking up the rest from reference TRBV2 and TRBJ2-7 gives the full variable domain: EPEVTQTPSHQVTQMGQEVILRCVPISNHLYFYWYRQILGQKVEFLVSFYNNEISEKSEIFDDQFSVERPDGSNFTLKIRSTKLEDSAMYFCASGYSYEQYFGPGTRLTVT.

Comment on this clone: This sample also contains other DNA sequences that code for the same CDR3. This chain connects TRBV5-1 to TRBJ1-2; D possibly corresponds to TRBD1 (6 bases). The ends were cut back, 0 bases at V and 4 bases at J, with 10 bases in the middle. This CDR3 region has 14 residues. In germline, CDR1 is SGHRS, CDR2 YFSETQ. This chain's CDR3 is CASSLDTGSYGYTF. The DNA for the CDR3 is TGCGCCAGCAGCTTGGATACAGGGAGCTATGGCTACACCTTC. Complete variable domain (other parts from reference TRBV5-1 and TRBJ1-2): KAGVTQTPRYLIKTRGQQVTLSCSPISGHRSVSWYQQTPGQGLQFLFEYFSETQRNKGNFPGRFSGRQFSNSRSEMNVSTLELGDSALYLCASSLDTGSYGYTFGSGTRLTVV.

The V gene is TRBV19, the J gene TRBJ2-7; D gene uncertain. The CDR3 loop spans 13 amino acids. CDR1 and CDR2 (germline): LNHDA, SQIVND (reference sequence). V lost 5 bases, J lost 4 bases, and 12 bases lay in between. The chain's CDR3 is CASSGTPGYEQYF. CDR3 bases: TGTGCCAGTAGTGGCACCCCAGGATACGAGCAGTACTTC.

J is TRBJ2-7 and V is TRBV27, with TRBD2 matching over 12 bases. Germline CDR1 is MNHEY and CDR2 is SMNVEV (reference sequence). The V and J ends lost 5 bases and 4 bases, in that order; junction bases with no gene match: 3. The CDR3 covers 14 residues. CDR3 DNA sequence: TGTGCCAGCAGTAGCGGACTAGCGGGATACGAGCAGTACTTC. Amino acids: CASSSGLAGYEQYF.

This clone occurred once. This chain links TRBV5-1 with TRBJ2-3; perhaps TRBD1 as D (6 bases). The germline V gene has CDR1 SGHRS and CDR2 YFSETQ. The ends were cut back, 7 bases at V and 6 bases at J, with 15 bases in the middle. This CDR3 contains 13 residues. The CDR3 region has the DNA TGCGCCAGCGCGCCTACAGGGTCCGATACGCAGTATTTT. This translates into CASAPTGSDTQYF.

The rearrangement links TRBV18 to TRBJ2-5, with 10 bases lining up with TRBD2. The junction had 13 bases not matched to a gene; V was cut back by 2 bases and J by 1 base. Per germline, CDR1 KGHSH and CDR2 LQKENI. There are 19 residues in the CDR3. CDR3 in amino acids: CASSPDGWVAGGSQETQYF. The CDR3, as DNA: TGTGCCAGCTCACCAGACGGGTGGGTAGCGGGAGGATCCCAAGAGACCCAGTACTTC.

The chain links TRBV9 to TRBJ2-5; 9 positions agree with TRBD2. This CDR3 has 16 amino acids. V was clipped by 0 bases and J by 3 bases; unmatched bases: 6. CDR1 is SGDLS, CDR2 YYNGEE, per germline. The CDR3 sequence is CASSVGGLAFEETQYF. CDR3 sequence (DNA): TGTGCCAGCAGCGTAGGTGGACTAGCGTTCGAAGAGACCCAGTACTTC.

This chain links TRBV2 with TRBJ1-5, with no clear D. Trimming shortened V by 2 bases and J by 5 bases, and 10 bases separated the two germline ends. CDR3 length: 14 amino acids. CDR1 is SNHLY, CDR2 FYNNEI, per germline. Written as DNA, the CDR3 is TGTGCCAGCAGTGAATGGGTGGGTTATCAGCCCCAGCATTTT. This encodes CASSEWVGYQPQHF.

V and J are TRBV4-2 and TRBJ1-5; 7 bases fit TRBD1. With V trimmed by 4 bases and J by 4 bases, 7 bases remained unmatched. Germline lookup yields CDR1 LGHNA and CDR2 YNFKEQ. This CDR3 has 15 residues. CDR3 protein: CASSRIQGINQPQHF. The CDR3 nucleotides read TGTGCCAGCAGCCGCATACAGGGGATTAATCAGCCCCAGCATTTT.

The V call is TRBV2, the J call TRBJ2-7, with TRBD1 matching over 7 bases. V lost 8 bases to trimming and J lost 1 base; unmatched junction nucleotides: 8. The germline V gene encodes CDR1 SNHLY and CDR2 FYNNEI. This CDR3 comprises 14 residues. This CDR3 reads CASGWDSRSYEQYF. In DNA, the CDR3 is TGTGCCAGCGGTTGGGACAGCCGATCCTACGAGCAGTACTTC.

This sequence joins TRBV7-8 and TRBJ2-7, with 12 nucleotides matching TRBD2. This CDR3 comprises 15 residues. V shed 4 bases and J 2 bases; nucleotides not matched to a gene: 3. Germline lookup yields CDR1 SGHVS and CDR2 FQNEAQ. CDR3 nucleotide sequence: TGTGCCAGCAGCTACACTAGCGGGAGGCCCTACGAGCAGTACTTC. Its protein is CASSYTSGRPYEQYF.

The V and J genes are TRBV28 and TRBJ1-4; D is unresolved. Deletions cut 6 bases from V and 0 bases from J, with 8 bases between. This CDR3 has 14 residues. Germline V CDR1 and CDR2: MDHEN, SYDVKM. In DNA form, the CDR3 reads TGTGCCAGCAGGTCGCAATCAACTAATGAAAAACTGTTTTTT. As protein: CASRSQSTNEKLFF.

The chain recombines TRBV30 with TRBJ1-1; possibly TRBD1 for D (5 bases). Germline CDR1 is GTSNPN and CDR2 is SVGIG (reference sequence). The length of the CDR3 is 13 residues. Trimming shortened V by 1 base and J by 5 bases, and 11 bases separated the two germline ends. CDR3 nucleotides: TGTGCCTGGAGTGAGCAGGGACCAACTGAAGCTTTCTTT. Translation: CAWSEQGPTEAFF.

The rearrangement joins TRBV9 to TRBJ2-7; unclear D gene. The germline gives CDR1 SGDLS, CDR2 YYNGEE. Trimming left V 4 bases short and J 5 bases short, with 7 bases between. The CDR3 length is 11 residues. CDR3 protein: CASSLRDEQYF. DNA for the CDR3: TGTGCCAGCAGCCTTAGGGACGAGCAGTACTTC.